The T cell receptor beta chain described here comes from a study of cytomegalovirus exposure and HLA in healthy donors. General study results and limits: When a later analysis compared HLA-associated TCR beta chains with equally common others, the HLA-associated chains turned out to be more clonally expanded and to have lower generation probabilities. A later analysis linked a missense variant in DCLRE1C to the trimming of TCR beta V and J genes. Most CMV-associated TCR beta chains were later found to appear HLA-restricted.

V shed 2 bases and J 3 bases; nucleotides not matched to a gene: 4. The CDR3 is 15 amino acids. The V gene's germline CDR1 is MDHEN and CDR2 SYDVKM. In the PCR, 60 Vbeta and 13 Jbeta primers were used. TCRdb's copy holds only in-frame clones and misses some; the assay was immunoSEQ multiplex PCR. The table records 100,000 to 150,000 clones, around 75% of them present only once. For this clone: Its antigen is as yet unknown.

The sequence derives from a woman aged 45-60 years in good health and CMV-seronegative. Sequencing was carried out using PBMCs. This chain links TRBV28 with TRBJ2-1, with 7 bases that match TRBD1. CDR3 in DNA: TGTGCCAGCAGTTTAGCGACAGGGAGCTACAATGAGCAGTTCTTC. Encoded protein: CASSLATGSYNEQFF.